The 28 T cell receptor beta chains in this list originate from one sample, sequenced in a study of control samples from healthy donors and cancer patients. Here immunoSEQ multiplex PCR was the method, and the copy in TCRdb shows in-frame clones only, minus some. This sample yields about 86,000 clones, of which less than 90% are seen a single time; roughly 9.7% belongs to the top ten. The specimen sequenced was PBMCs. These receptors came from a woman in her fifties or sixties with colorectal cancer.

Only one count was recorded for this clone. This chain uses TRBV12-5 with TRBJ1-2; the D gene is possibly TRBD1 (6 bases). The CDR3 is 12 amino acids. Germline lookup yields CDR1 LGHNT and CDR2 FRNRAP. The V and J ends lost 6 bases and 5 bases respectively, with 10 bases between them. The CDR3 protein is CASGLQGYGYTF. CDR3 nucleotide sequence: TGTGCTAGTGGCTTACAGGGATATGGCTACACCTTC. The variable domain in full, with the rest retrieved from reference TRBV12-5 and TRBJ1-2, is DARVTQTPRHKVTEMGQEVTMRCQPILGHNTVFWYRQTMMQGLELLAYFRNRAPLDDSGMPKDRFSAEMPDATLATLKIQPSEPRDSAVYFCASGLQGYGYTFGSGTRLTVV.

V and J are TRBV28 and TRBJ1-5, with a weak D call TRBD1 (5 bases). The CDR3 sequence is 14 residues long. Trimming took 3 bases from V and 7 from J, leaving 13 bases between them. Germline V gives CDR1 MDHEN, CDR2 SYDVKM. This CDR3 reads CASSFTQGIQPQHF. The CDR3 nucleotides read TGTGCCAGCAGTTTTACCCAGGGTATCCAGCCCCAGCATTTT.

This clone appeared a single time. The rearrangement joins TRBV25-1 to TRBJ1-1; 10 bases match TRBD1. Germline lookup yields CDR1 MGHDK and CDR2 SYGVNS. The CDR3 is 14 amino acids. Trimming took 6 bases from V and 0 from J; bases not matched to a gene: 1. The CDR3: CASRDRGVNTEAFF. DNA for the CDR3: TGTGCCAGCAGGGACAGGGGGGTGAACACTGAAGCTTTCTTT.

The chain has TRBV3-1 (or the pseudogene TRBV3-2) and TRBJ1-2; 7 bases fit TRBD1. The CDR3 contains 14 residues. After removal of 1 base from V and 8 bases from J, the junction contained 7 bases not matched to a gene. The V gene's germline CDR1 is LGHDT and CDR2 YNNKEL (reference sequence). In DNA form, the CDR3 reads TGTGCCAGCAGCCAAGCAAGGGGGCTCGGAGGCTACACCTTC. As protein: CASSQARGLGGYTF.

This clone was seen more than once but under ten times. This sequence joins TRBV3-1 (or the pseudogene TRBV3-2) and TRBJ1-2, with D unclear. This CDR3 region has 15 residues. Trimming left V 1 base short and J 3 bases short, with 12 bases between. In germline, CDR1 is LGHDT, CDR2 YNNKEL (reference sequence). CDR3 DNA sequence: TGTGCCAGCAGCCAAGGATCCACCTTACACTATGGCTACACCTTC. Its protein product is CASSQGSTLHYGYTF.

The chain joins TRBV5-1 to TRBJ1-2; D call uncertain. CDR1 is SGHRS and CDR2 is YFSETQ in the germline V gene. The CDR3 spans 12 residues. Deletions cut 4 bases from V and 7 bases from J, with 11 bases between. CDR3 nucleotide sequence: TGCGCCAGCAGCCCGGAAGAGGGTGGCTACACCTTC. It is translated as CASSPEEGGYTF. The entire variable domain, with the rest obtained from reference TRBV5-1 and TRBJ1-2, is as follows: KAGVTQTPRYLIKTRGQQVTLSCSPISGHRSVSWYQQTPGQGLQFLFEYFSETQRNKGNFPGRFSGRQFSNSRSEMNVSTLELGDSALYLCASSPEEGGYTFGSGTRLTVV.

The chain recombines TRBV7-3 with TRBJ2-3; D is unclear. This CDR3 spans 13 amino acids. CDR1 is SGHTA, CDR2 FQGTGA, per germline. The V and J ends lost 3 bases and 1 base respectively, with 5 bases between them. DNA of the CDR3: TGTGCCAGCAGCTTGGGTCGCACAGATACGCAGTATTTT. This encodes CASSLGRTDTQYF.

This chain links TRBV2 with TRBJ1-6; maybe TRBD1 (6 bases). V dropped 3 bases and J dropped 4 bases, with 13 bases sitting between them. The germline V gene encodes CDR1 SNHLY and CDR2 FYNNEI. The CDR3 contains 16 residues. DNA of the CDR3: TGTGCCAGCAGTGAGTTGGCGACAGGATATAATTCACCCCTCCACTTT. This encodes CASSELATGYNSPLHF.

This chain links TRBV6-1 with TRBJ1-3; D gene ambiguous. V was clipped by 1 base and J by 0 bases, with 7 bases between them. There are 15 residues in the CDR3. Germline loops: CDR1 MNHNS, CDR2 SASEGT. DNA of the CDR3: TGTGCCAGCAGTGAAGGTGGGGTCTCTGGAAACACCATATATTTT. This sequence encodes CASSEGGVSGNTIYF.

The gene calls are TRBV27 and TRBJ2-3; tentative D call: TRBD2 (7 bases). V was cut by 4 bases and J by 4 bases, with 18 bases left in between. Germline loops: CDR1 MNHEY, CDR2 SMNVEV (reference sequence). CDR3 length: 16 residues. The chain's CDR3 is CASSWRAGRGSDTQYF. CDR3 DNA sequence: TGTGCCAGCAGTTGGAGGGCGGGGAGGGGGTCAGATACGCAGTATTTT.

The rearrangement links TRBV7-8 to TRBJ2-5, with 13 bases matching TRBD2. V lost 0 bases and J lost 2; bases outside the gene matches: 3. Germline-derived CDR1 and CDR2 are SGHVS and FQNEAQ. The CDR3 consists of 17 residues. CDR3 nucleotide sequence: TGTGCCAGCAGCTTAGCGGGACTAGCGGGGACTCAAGAGACCCAGTACTTC. Translation: CASSLAGLAGTQETQYF. The full variable domain, rest sourced from reference TRBV7-8 and TRBJ2-5, is GAGVSQSPRYKVAKRGQDVALRCDPISGHVSLFWYQQALGQGPEFLTYFQNEAQLDKSGLPSDRFFAERPEGSVSTLKIQRTQQEDSAVYLCASSLAGLAGTQETQYFGPGTRLLVL.

The rearrangement joins TRBV4-1 to TRBJ1-3; no clear D gene. Germline-derived CDR1 and CDR2 are MGHRA and YSYEKL. There are 13 residues in the CDR3. V lost 0 bases to trimming and J lost 4 bases, with 4 bases between them. The CDR3 DNA sequence: TGCGCCAGCAGCCAAGATGAAGGAAACACCATATATTTT. This sequence encodes CASSQDEGNTIYF.

The V gene is TRBV5-4, the J gene TRBJ2-3; the match to TRBD1 covers 9 bases. Germline assignment: CDR1 SGHNT and CDR2 YYREEE (reference sequence). The ends lost 2 bases at V and 3 bases at J; junction bases unmatched: 1. There are 14 residues in the CDR3. CDR3 coding DNA: TGTGCCAGCAGCTTACAGGGGGCAACAGATACGCAGTATTTT. Translated, it gives CASSLQGATDTQYF.

This chain connects TRBV5-1 to TRBJ1-1; D is perhaps TRBD1 (6 bases). Germline loops: CDR1 SGHRS, CDR2 YFSETQ. The CDR3 spans 13 residues. The V end lost 4 bases, the J end lost 1 base, and 8 bases lay between the germline ends. CDR3 in amino acids: CASSEQGNTEAFF. CDR3 DNA: TGCGCCAGCAGCGAACAGGGGAACACTGAAGCTTTCTTT.

This sequence joins TRBV28 and TRBJ1-3; possible D gene TRBD1, 5 bases. The CDR3 covers 12 residues. Germline V lookup: CDR1 MDHEN, CDR2 SYDVKM. Trimming shortened V by 6 bases and J by 10 bases, and 13 bases separated the two germline ends. In DNA, the CDR3 is TGTGCCAGCAGCTCCCGGGGGGAGACCATATATTTT. Translated, it gives CASSSRGETIYF.

CDR3 amino acids: CASTLEENTGELFF. DNA for the CDR3: TGTGCCAGCACCCTTGAGGAGAACACCGGGGAGCTGTTTTTT. The chain couples TRBV6-5 to TRBJ2-2; no clear D gene. CDR3 length: 14 amino acids. Germline V gives CDR1 MNHEY, CDR2 SVGAGI. Trimming pared 7 bases from V and 1 base from J, leaving 10 bases between.

This clone occurred once. The J gene is TRBJ1-6, the V gene TRBV30; D perhaps matches TRBD1 (6 bases). V was cut by 5 bases and J by 0 bases, with 17 bases left in between. Germline loops: CDR1 GTSNPN, CDR2 SVGIG (reference sequence). This CDR3 spans 17 amino acids. The CDR3 nucleotides are TGTGCCTGGCTGGACGGACAGACGAGCTCCTATAATTCACCCCTCCACTTT. Encoded protein: CAWLDGQTSSYNSPLHF.

The V call is TRBV7-2, the J call TRBJ2-1; the D is unclear. The germline V gene encodes CDR1 SGHTA and CDR2 FQGNSA. Between the trimmed V and J ends, which lost 3 bases and 10 bases, there was a span of 13 bases. This CDR3 spans 13 amino acids. The CDR3 DNA is TGTGCCAGCAGCTTGTTGGGCCCGGAAGAGCAGTTCTTC. Translated, it gives CASSLLGPEEQFF. Full variable domain (rest looked up from reference TRBV7-2 and TRBJ2-1): GAGVSQSPSNKVTEKGKDVELRCDPISGHTALYWYRQSLGQGLEFLIYFQGNSAPDKSGLPSDRFSAERTGGSVSTLTIQRTQQEDSAVYLCASSLLGPEEQFFGPGTRLTVL.

The J gene is TRBJ2-3, the V gene TRBV2; D is perhaps TRBD2 (7 bases). The CDR3 covers 15 residues. Between the trimmed V and J ends, which lost 8 bases and 0 bases, there was a span of 15 bases. Per germline, CDR1 SNHLY and CDR2 FYNNEI. The CDR3: CASGGGRASTDTQYF. The CDR3 coding sequence is TGTGCCAGCGGCGGGGGCAGGGCTAGCACAGATACGCAGTATTTT.

This clone was detected once. The chain is built from TRBV5-4 and TRBJ2-1, with 10 bases that match TRBD2. In germline, CDR1 is SGHNT, CDR2 YYREEE (reference sequence). Trimming at V came to 1 base and at J to 2 bases, leaving 0 bases not matched to a gene. The CDR3 is 15 amino acids. CDR3 bases: TGTGCCAGCAGCTTGACTAGCGGGGCCTACAATGAGCAGTTCTTC. Translation gives CASSLTSGAYNEQFF.

The genes are TRBV28 and TRBJ1-2; no firm D call. Between the trimmed V and J ends, which lost 8 bases and 8 bases, there was a span of 21 bases. The CDR3 is 14 amino acids. Per germline, CDR1 MDHEN and CDR2 SYDVKM. The CDR3 loop is CASGDVGAREGYTF. CDR3 DNA: TGTGCCAGCGGTGATGTAGGCGCTCGGGAAGGCTACACCTTC.

This clone was recorded once. The chain recombines TRBV7-9 with TRBJ1-1; 10 positions agree with TRBD1. The J segment lost 4 bases and the V segment lost 5 bases, leaving 7 bases of the junction unmatched. Germline-derived CDR1 and CDR2 are SEHNR and FQNEAQ (reference sequence). CDR3 length: 15 amino acids. The CDR3 protein is CASSPGTGVPTEAFF. As DNA, the CDR3 is TGTGCCAGCAGCCCTGGGACAGGGGTCCCCACTGAAGCTTTCTTT.

The chain combines TRBV21-1 with TRBJ2-3; no DNA check was done on the table's D call, TRBD2. TRBV21-1 is designated a pseudogene. The CDR3 contains 15 residues. The CDR3, as DNA: TGTGCCAGCAGCAAAGCTAGCGGGGACACAGATACGCAGTATTTT. Its protein is CASSKASGDTDTQYF.

V is TRBV7-8 and J is TRBJ1-2, with D maybe TRBD1 (5 bases). The V and J ends lost 1 base and 8 bases respectively, with 14 bases between them. Germline loops: CDR1 SGHVS, CDR2 FQNEAQ. The CDR3 loop spans 14 amino acids. Here the CDR3 DNA reads TGTGCCAGCAGCTTAGGGGGGGTGGCTTCCGGCTACACCTTC. Its translation: CASSLGGVASGYTF.

This clone appeared a single time. The chain uses TRBV6-2 or TRBV6-3 and TRBJ1-1; D might be TRBD1 (5 bases). Germline V CDR1 and CDR2: MNHEY, SVGEGT. Trimming cost V 4 bases and J 6 bases, with 12 bases left between them. The CDR3 runs to 13 residues. The CDR3 DNA sequence: TGTGCCAGCAGTTCACAGAGGGACGCTGAAGCTTTCTTT. Translated: CASSSQRDAEAFF.

V usage is TRBV7-9 and J usage is TRBJ1-4; 9 bases fit TRBD1. Germline CDR1 is SEHNR and CDR2 is FQNEAQ (reference sequence). Unmatched junction bases numbered 7, after V lost 6 bases and J lost 8 bases. This CDR3 has 14 residues. The DNA of the CDR3 is TGTGCCAGCAGTCTGACAGGGGGGGACGAAAAACTGTTTTTT. The encoded protein is CASSLTGGDEKLFF.

V gene TRBV4-1 combines with J gene TRBJ1-4; 10 bases map to TRBD1. The germline V gene has CDR1 MGHRA and CDR2 YSYEKL. Germline trimming cut 5 bases from V and 7 bases from J; bases unmatched to any gene: 7. The CDR3 is 15 residues long. The CDR3 coding sequence is TGCGCCAGCAGCTCTAGGACAGGGGGTATTGAAAAACTGTTTTTT. Amino acids: CASSSRTGGIEKLFF.

This sequence joins TRBV7-3 and TRBJ2-2; D possibly corresponds to TRBD2 (5 bases). Germline V gene lookup returns CDR1 SGHTA and CDR2 FQGTGA. V gave up 5 bases and J gave up 4 bases, with 14 bases separating them. The CDR3 contains 15 residues. This chain's CDR3 is CASSPMAAGTGELFF. The DNA of the CDR3 is TGTGCCAGCAGCCCGATGGCCGCGGGCACCGGGGAGCTGTTTTTT.